Below, 10 T cell receptor beta chains from the same sample are listed, as sequenced in a study of blood T cell repertoires in COVID-19. Assay used: immunoSEQ multiplex PCR; TCRdb lists only in-frame clones, some missing. This table holds under 200,000 clones, roughly 90% found once. Sequencing was done on a sample of PBMCs or T cells enriched from blood (not recorded which). These receptor sequences come from a woman in her fifties or sixties who had recovered from COVID-19.

The CDR3: CASGRGQGEYGYTF. The CDR3 nucleotides read TGTGCCAGCGGAAGGGGACAGGGTGAATATGGCTACACCTTC. This chain joins TRBV2 and TRBJ1-2; 9 bases line up with TRBD1. The CDR3 is made up of 14 amino acids. The V gene's germline CDR1 is SNHLY and CDR2 FYNNEI. Trimming took 8 bases from V and 5 from J; bases not matched to a gene: 9.

This chain links TRBV10-2 with TRBJ2-3; 9 nucleotides line up with TRBD2. This CDR3 contains 15 residues. CDR1 and CDR2 (germline): WSHSY, SAAADI. Unmatched junction bases numbered 3, after V lost 2 bases and J lost 3 bases. The CDR3 is CASSEAGGRTDTQYF. Written as DNA, the CDR3 is TGCGCCAGCAGTGAGGCGGGGGGGAGAACAGATACGCAGTATTTT.

J is TRBJ1-2 and V is TRBV28; possibly TRBD1 for D (6 bases). This CDR3 is built from 14 residues. V dropped 5 bases and J dropped 7 bases, with 17 bases sitting between them. Germline CDR1 and CDR2: MDHEN and SYDVKM. CDR3 coding DNA: TGTGCCAGCAGTCCCCCACAGGGAAGGGGTGGCTACACCTTC. It specifies CASSPPQGRGGYTF.

This chain joins TRBV19 and TRBJ1-5, with TRBD1 matching 7 bases. Unmatched junction bases numbered 8, after V lost 6 bases and J lost 3 bases. The germline gives CDR1 LNHDA, CDR2 SQIVND (reference sequence). The CDR3 consists of 15 residues. CDR3 in amino acids: CASSNLGQANQPQHF. The CDR3 nucleotides read TGTGCCAGTAGCAACCTCGGACAGGCCAATCAGCCCCAGCATTTT. The full variable domain, rest sourced from reference TRBV19 and TRBJ1-5, is DGGITQSPKYLFRKEGQNVTLSCEQNLNHDAMYWYRQDPGQGLRLIYYSQIVNDFQKGDIAEGYSVSREKKESFPLTVTSAQKNPTAFYLCASSNLGQANQPQHFGDGTRLSIL.

The chain carries TRBV18 and TRBJ1-3, with TRBD1 identical over 7 bases. This CDR3 has 15 residues. Germline V gives CDR1 KGHSH, CDR2 LQKENI. Trimming took 1 base from V and 3 from J; bases not matched to a gene: 3. CDR3 DNA sequence: TGTGCCAGCTCACCACAGGGGGCGGATGGAAACACCATATATTTT. Translating it yields CASSPQGADGNTIYF.

V gene TRBV19 combines with J gene TRBJ2-2; tentative D call: TRBD1 (6 bases). This CDR3 is 16 amino acids long. CDR1 LNHDA and CDR2 SQIVND come from the germline V gene (reference sequence). V dropped 4 bases and J dropped 0 bases, with 12 bases sitting between them. CDR3 sequence (DNA): TGTGCCAGTAGTAGACAATGGACAGCGAACACCGGGGAGCTGTTTTTT. It specifies CASSRQWTANTGELFF.

The chain uses TRBV27 and TRBJ1-2; the D is unclear. The CDR3 contains 14 residues. V lost 3 bases and J lost 2, with 10 bases in between. In germline, CDR1 is MNHEY, CDR2 SMNVEV (reference sequence). The CDR3: CASSFEGRNYGYTF. DNA of the CDR3: TGTGCCAGCAGTTTTGAGGGCAGAAACTATGGCTACACCTTC.

The chain carries TRBV5-1 and TRBJ2-2; TRBD2 is a possible D gene (5 bases). This CDR3 contains 14 residues. The V gene's germline CDR1 is SGHRS and CDR2 YFSETQ. V lost 5 bases and J lost 3, with 11 bases in between. This chain's CDR3 is CASRRDYDTGELFF. The CDR3 nucleotides read TGCGCCAGCAGACGAGACTATGACACCGGGGAGCTGTTTTTT.

The chain employs TRBV5-6 and TRBJ2-7; a possible D gene is TRBD2 (7 bases). Trimming removed 4 bases at V and 7 bases at J, with 12 bases between. CDR1 and CDR2 (germline): SGHDT, YYEEEE. The CDR3 consists of 12 residues. The CDR3 region has the DNA TGTGCCAGCAGCGGGGGGGGCCGGGAGCAGTACTTC. Its protein product is CASSGGGREQYF.

J is TRBJ1-1 and V is TRBV2, with a tentative D call TRBD1 (5 bases). V was trimmed by 6 bases and J by 4 bases, leaving 9 bases between them. This CDR3 is 12 amino acids long. CDR1 is SNHLY and CDR2 is FYNNEI in the germline V gene. The CDR3 protein is CASRTGGTEAFF. The CDR3 coding sequence is TGTGCCAGCAGAACCGGGGGCACTGAAGCTTTCTTT.